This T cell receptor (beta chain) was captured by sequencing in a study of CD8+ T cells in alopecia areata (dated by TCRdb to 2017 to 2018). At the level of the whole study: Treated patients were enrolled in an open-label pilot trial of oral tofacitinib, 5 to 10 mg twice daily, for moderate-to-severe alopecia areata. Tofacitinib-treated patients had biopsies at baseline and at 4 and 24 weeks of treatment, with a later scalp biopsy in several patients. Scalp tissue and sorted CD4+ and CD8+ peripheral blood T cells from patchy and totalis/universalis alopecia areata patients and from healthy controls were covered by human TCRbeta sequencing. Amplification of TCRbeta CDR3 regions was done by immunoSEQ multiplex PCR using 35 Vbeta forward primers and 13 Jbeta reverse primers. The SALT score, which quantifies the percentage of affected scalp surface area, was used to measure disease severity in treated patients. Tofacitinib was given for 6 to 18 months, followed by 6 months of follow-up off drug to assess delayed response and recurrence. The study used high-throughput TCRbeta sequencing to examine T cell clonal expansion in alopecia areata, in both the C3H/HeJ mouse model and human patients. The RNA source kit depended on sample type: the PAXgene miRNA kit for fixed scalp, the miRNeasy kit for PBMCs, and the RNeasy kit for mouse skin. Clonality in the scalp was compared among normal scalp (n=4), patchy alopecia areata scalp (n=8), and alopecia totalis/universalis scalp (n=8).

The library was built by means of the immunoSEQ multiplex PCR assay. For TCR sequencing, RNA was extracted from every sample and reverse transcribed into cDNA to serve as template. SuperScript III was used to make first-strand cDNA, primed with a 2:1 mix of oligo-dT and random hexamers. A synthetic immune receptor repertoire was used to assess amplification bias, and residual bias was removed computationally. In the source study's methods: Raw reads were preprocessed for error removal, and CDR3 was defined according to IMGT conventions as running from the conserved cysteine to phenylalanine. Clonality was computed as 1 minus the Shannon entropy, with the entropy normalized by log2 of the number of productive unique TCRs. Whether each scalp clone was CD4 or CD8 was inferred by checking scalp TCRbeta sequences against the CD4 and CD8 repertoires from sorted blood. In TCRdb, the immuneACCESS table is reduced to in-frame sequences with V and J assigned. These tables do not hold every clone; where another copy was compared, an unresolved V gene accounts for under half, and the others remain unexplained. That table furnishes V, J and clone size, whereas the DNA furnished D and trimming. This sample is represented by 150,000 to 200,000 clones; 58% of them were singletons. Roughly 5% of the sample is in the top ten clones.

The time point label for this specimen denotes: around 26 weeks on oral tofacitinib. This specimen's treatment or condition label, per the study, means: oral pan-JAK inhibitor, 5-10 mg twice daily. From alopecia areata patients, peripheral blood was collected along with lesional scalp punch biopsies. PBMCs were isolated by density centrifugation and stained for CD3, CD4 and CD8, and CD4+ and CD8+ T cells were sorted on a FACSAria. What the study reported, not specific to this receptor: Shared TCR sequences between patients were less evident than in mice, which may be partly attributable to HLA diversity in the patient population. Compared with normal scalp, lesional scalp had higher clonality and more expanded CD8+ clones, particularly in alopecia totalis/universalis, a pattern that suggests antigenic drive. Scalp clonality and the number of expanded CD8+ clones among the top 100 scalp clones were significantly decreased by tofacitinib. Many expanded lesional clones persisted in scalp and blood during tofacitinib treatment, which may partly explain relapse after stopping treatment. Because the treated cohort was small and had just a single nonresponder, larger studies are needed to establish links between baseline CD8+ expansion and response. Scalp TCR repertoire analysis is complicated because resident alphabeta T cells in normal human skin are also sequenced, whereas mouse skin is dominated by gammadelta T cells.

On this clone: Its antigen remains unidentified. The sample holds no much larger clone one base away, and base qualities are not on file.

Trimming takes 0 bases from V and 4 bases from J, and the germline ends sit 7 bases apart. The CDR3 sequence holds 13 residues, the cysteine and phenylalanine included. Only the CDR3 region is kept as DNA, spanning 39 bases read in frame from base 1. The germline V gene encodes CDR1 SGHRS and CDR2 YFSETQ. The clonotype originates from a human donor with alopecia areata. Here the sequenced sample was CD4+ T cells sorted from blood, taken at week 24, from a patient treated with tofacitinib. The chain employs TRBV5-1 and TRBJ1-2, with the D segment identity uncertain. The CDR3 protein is CASSLDRFYGYTF. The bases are TGCGCCAGCAGCTTGGATAGGTTCTATGGCTACACCTTC.